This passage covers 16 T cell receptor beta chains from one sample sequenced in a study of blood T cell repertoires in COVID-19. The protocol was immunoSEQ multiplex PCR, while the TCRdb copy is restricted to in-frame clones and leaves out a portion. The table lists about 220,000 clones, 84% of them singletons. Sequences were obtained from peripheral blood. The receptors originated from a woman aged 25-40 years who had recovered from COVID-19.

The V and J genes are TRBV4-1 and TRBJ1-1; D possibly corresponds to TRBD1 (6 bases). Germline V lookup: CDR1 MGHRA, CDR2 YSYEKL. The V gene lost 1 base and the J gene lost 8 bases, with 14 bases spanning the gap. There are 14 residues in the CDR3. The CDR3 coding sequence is TGCGCCAGCAGCCAAGGAGGGGGTAGAGGGGAAGCTTTCTTT. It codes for CASSQGGGRGEAFF.

DNA of the CDR3: TGTGCCAGCAGTTACTCTAAAAATAGCAATCAGCCCCAGCATTTT. This codes for CASSYSKNSNQPQHF. The rearrangement uses TRBV6-6 and TRBJ1-5; D is unclear. The V end lost 0 bases, the J end lost 0 bases, and 6 bases lay between the germline ends. The germline gives CDR1 MNHNY, CDR2 SVGAGI (reference sequence). This CDR3 contains 15 residues.

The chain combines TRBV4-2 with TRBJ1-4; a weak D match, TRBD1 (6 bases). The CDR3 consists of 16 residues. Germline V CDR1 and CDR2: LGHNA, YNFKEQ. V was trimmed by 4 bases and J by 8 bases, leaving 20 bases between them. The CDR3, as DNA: TGTGCCAGCAGCCCCCAGTCAGGGGACCCAAACGAAAAACTGTTTTTT. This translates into CASSPQSGDPNEKLFF.

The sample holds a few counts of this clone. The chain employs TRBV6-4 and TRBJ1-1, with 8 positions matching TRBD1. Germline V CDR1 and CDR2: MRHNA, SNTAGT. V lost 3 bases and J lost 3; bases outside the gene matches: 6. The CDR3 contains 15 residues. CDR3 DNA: TGTGCCAGCAGTGAGGCAGGACAGGGTTACACTGAAGCTTTCTTT. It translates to CASSEAGQGYTEAFF.

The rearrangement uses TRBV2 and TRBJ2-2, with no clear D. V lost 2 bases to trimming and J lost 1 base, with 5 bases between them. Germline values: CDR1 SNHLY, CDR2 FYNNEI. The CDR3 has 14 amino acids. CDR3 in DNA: TGTGCCAGCAGTGAACAGCGGAACACCGGGGAGCTGTTTTTT. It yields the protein CASSEQRNTGELFF.

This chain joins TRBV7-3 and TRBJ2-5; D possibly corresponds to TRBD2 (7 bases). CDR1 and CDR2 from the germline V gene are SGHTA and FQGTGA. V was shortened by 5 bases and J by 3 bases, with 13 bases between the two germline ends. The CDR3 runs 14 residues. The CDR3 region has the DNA TGTGCCAGCAGCACCGGGGGGCTTGAAGAGACCCAGTACTTC. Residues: CASSTGGLEETQYF.

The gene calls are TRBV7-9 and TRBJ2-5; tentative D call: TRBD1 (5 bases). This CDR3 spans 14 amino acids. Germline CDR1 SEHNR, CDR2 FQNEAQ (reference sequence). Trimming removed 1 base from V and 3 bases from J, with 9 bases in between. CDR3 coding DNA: TGTGCCAGCAGCTTAGACTCCAGGGAAGAGACCCAGTACTTC. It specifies CASSLDSREETQYF. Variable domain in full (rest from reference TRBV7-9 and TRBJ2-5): DTGVSQNPRHKITKRGQNVTFRCDPISEHNRLYWYRQTLGQGPEFLTYFQNEAQLEKSRLLSDRFSAERPKGSFSTLEIQRTEQGDSAMYLCASSLDSREETQYFGPGTRLLVL.

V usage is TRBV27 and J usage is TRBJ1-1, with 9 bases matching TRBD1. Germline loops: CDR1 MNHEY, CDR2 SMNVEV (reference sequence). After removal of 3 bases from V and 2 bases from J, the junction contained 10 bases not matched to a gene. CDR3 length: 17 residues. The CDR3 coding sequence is TGTGCCAGCAGTTTTGACTTCGGGGACAGGGCAAACACTGAAGCTTTCTTT. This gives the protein CASSFDFGDRANTEAFF.

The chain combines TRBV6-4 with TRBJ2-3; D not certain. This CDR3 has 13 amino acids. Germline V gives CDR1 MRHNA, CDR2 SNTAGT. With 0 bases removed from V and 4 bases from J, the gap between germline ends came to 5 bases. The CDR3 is CASSDSVADTQYF. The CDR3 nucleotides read TGTGCCAGCAGTGACTCGGTAGCAGATACGCAGTATTTT.

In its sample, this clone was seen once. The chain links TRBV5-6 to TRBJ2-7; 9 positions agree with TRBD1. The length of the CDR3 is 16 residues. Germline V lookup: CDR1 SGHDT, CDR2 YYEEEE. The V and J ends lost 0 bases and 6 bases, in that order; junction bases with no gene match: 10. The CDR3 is CASSLAEGQGPSEQYF. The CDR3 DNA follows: TGTGCCAGCAGCTTGGCCGAGGGACAGGGCCCGAGCGAGCAGTACTTC.

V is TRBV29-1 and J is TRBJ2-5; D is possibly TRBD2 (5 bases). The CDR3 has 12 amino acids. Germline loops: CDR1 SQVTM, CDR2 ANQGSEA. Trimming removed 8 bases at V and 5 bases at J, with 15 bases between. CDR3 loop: CSQRGGTETQYF. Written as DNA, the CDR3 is TGCAGCCAACGCGGAGGAACTGAGACCCAGTACTTC.

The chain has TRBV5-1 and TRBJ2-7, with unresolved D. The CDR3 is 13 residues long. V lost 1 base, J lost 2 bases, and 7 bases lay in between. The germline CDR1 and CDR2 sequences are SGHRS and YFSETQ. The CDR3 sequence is CASSLNAAYEQYF. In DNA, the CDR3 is TGCGCCAGCAGCTTGAACGCGGCCTACGAGCAGTACTTC.

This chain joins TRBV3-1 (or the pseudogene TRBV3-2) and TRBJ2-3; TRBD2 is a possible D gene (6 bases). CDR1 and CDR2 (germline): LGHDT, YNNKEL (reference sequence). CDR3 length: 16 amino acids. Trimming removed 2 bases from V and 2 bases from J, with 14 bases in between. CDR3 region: CASSQLPAGTTDTQYF. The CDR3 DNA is TGTGCCAGCAGCCAACTCCCAGCGGGTACCACAGATACGCAGTATTTT.

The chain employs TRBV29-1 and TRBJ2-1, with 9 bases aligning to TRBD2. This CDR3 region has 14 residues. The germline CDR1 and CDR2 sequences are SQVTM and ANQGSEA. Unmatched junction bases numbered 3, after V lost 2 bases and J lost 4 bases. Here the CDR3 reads CSVELAGSYNEQFF. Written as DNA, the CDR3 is TGCAGCGTTGAACTAGCGGGGTCATACAATGAGCAGTTCTTC.

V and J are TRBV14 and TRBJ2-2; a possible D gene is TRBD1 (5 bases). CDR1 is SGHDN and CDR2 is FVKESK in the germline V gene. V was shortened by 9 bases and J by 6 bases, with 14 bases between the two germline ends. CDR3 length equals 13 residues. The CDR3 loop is CASRQISSGELFF. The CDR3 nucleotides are TGTGCCAGTAGACAGATCTCCTCCGGGGAGCTGTTTTTT.

CDR3: CAWRGTSGRAAETQYF. The CDR3 DNA is TGTGCCTGGAGAGGGACTAGCGGGAGGGCCGCGGAGACCCAGTACTTC. The gene calls are TRBV30 and TRBJ2-5; TRBD2 agrees at 16 bases. Germline lookup yields CDR1 GTSNPN and CDR2 SVGIG (reference sequence). V lost 3 bases, J lost 5 bases, and 6 bases stayed unmatched. The CDR3 runs 16 residues. The entire variable domain, with the rest obtained from reference TRBV30 and TRBJ2-5, is as follows: SQTIHQWPATLVQPVGSPLSLECTVEGTSNPNLYWYRQAAGRGLQLLFYSVGIGQISSEVPQNLSASRPQDRQFILSSKKLLLSDSGFYLCAWRGTSGRAAETQYFGPGTRLLVL.